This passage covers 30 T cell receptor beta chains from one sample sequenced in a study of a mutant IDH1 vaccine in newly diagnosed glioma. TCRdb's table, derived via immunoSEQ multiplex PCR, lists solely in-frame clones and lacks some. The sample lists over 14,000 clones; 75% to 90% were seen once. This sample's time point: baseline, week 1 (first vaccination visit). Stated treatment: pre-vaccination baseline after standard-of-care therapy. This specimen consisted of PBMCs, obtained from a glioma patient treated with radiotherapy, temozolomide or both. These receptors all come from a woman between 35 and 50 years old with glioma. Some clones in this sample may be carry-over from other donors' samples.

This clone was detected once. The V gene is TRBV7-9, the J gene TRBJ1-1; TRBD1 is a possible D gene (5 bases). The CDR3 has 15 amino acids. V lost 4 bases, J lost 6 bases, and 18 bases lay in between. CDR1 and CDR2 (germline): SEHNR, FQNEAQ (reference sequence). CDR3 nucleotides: TGTGCCAGCAGCTACCCGGTTGGGGCAAGGCCTGAAGCTTTCTTT. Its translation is CASSYPVGARPEAFF.

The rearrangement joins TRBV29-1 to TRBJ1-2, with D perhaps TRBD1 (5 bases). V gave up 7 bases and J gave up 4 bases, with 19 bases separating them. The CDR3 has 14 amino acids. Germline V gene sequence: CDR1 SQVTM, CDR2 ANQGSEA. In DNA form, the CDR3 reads TGCAGCGCTAGTGCAAGGCGGGGGGTCTATGGCTACACCTTC. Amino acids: CSASARRGVYGYTF.

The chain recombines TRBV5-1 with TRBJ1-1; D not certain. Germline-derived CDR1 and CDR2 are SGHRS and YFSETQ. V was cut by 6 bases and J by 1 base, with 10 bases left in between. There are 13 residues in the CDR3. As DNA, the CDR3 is TGCGCCAGCACCCGGACCGCGAACACTGAAGCTTTCTTT. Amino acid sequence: CASTRTANTEAFF.

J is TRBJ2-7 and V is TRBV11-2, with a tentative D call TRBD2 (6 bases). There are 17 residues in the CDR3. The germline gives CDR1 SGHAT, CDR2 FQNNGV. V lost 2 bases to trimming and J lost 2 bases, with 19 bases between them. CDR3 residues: CASSLITLKRAPYEQYF. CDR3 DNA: TGTGCCAGCAGCTTAATAACCCTCAAGCGGGCCCCCTACGAGCAGTACTTC.

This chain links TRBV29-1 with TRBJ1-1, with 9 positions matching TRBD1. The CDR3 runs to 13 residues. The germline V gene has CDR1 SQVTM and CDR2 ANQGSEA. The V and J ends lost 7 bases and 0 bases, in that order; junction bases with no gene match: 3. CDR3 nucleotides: TGCAGCGCCCGACAGGGGGTGAACACTGAAGCTTTCTTT. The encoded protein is CSARQGVNTEAFF. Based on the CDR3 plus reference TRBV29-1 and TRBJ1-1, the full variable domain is SAVISQKPSRDICQRGTSLTIQCQVDSQVTMMFWYRQQPGQSLTLIATANQGSEATYESGFVIDKFPISRPNLTFSTLTVSNMSPEDSSIYLCSARQGVNTEAFFGQGTRLTVV.

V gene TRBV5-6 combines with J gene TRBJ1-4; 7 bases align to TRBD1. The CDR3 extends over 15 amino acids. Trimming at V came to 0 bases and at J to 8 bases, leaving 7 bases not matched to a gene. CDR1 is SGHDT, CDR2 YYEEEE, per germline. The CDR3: CASSLVSGGREKLFF. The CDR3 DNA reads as TGTGCCAGCAGCTTGGTATCAGGGGGTCGGGAAAAACTGTTTTTT.

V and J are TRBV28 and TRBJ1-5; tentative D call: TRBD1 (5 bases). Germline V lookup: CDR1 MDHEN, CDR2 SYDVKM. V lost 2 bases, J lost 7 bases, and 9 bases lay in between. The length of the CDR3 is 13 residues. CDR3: CASSLERDQPQHF. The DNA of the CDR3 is TGTGCCAGCAGTTTAGAAAGGGACCAGCCCCAGCATTTT. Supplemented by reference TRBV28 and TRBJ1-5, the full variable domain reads DVKVTQSSRYLVKRTGEKVFLECVQDMDHENMFWYRQDPGLGLRLIYFSYDVKMKEKGDIPEGYSVSREKKERFSLILESASTNQTSMYLCASSLERDQPQHFGDGTRLSIL.

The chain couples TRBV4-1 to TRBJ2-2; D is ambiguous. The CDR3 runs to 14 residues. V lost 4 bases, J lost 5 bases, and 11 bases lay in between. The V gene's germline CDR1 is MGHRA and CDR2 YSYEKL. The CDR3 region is CASSPSGRTGELFF. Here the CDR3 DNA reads TGCGCCAGCAGCCCCAGTGGTCGGACCGGGGAGCTGTTTTTT.

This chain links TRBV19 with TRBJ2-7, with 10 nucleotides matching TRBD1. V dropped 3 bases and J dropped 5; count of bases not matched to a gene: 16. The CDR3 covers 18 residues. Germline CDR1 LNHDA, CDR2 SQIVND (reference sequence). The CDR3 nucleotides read TGTGCCAGTAGTATGAGGGGAGTGGGGACAGGGGCAATCGACGAGCAGTACTTC. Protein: CASSMRGVGTGAIDEQYF.

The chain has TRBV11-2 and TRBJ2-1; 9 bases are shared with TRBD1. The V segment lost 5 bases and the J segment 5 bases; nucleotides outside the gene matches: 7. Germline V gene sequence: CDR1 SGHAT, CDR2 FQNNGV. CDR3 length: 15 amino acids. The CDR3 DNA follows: TGTGCCAGCAGCCAGGGACAGGGTCCCCACAATGAGCAGTTCTTC. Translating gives CASSQGQGPHNEQFF.

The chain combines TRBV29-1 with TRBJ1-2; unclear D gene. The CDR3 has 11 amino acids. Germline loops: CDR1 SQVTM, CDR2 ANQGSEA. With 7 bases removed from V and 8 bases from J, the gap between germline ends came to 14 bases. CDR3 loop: CSAEEAVGYTF. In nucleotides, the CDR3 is TGCAGCGCCGAAGAGGCAGTCGGCTACACCTTC. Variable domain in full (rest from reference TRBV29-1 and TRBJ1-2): SAVISQKPSRDICQRGTSLTIQCQVDSQVTMMFWYRQQPGQSLTLIATANQGSEATYESGFVIDKFPISRPNLTFSTLTVSNMSPEDSSIYLCSAEEAVGYTFGSGTRLTVV.

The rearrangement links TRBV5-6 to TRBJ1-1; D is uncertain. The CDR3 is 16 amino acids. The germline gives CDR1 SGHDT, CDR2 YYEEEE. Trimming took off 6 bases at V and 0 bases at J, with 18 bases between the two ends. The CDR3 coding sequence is TGTGCCAGCAACCATCTCTCGGAGATACTGAACACTGAAGCTTTCTTT. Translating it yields CASNHLSEILNTEAFF. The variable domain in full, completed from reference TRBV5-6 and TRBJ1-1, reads DAGVTQSPTHLIKTRGQQVTLRCSPKSGHDTVSWYQQALGQGPQFIFQYYEEEERQRGNFPDRFSGHQFPNYSSELNVNALLLGDSALYLCASNHLSEILNTEAFFGQGTRLTVV.

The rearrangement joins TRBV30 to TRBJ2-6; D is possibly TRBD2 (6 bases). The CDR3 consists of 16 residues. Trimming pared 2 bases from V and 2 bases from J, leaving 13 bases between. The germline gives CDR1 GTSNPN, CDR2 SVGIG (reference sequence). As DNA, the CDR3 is TGTGCCTGGAGTTCCTCGACGGGGGCTGGGGCCAACGTCCTGACTTTC. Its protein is CAWSSSTGAGANVLTF.

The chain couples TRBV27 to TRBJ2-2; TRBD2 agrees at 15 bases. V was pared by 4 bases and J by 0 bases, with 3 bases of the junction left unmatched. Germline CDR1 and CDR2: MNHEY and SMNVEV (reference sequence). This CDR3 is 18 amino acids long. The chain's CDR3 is CASSSWTSGRANTGELFF. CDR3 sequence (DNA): TGTGCCAGCAGTTCCTGGACTAGCGGGAGGGCGAACACCGGGGAGCTGTTTTTT.

CDR3 amino acids: CASSLWTGNQPQHF. The CDR3 DNA sequence: TGTGCCAGCAGTCTGTGGACAGGCAATCAGCCCCAGCATTTT. The chain has TRBV27 and TRBJ1-5, with a tentative D call TRBD1 (6 bases). The V end lost 5 bases, the J end lost 2 bases, and 10 bases lay between the germline ends. The germline V gene encodes CDR1 MNHEY and CDR2 SMNVEV (reference sequence). CDR3 length: 14 amino acids.

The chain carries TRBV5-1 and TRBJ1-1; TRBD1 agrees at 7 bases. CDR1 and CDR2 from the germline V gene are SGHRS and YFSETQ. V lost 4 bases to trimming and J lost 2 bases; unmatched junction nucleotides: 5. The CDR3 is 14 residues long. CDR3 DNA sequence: TGCGCCAGCAGCCTAAGGGGGCGCAACACTGAAGCTTTCTTT. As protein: CASSLRGRNTEAFF.

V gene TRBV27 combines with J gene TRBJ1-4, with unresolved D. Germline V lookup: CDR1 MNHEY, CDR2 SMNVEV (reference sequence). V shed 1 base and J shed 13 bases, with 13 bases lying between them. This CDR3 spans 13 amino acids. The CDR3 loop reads CASSLYPGLGLFF. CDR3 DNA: TGTGCCAGCAGTTTATACCCGGGATTGGGACTGTTTTTT.

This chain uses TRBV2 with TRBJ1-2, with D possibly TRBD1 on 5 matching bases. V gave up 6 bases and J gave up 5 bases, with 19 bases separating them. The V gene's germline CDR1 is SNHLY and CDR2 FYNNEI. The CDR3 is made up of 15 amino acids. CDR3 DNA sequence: TGTGCCAGCAGCGAGACGGGGGGAGTATTTTATGGCTACACCTTC. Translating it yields CASSETGGVFYGYTF.

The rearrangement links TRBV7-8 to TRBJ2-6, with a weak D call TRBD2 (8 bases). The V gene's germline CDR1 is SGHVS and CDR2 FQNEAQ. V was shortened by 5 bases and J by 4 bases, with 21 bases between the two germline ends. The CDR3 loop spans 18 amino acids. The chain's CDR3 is CASSPRTSPRGGANVLTF. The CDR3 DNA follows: TGTGCCAGCAGCCCCCGGACTAGCCCCAGGGGGGGGGCCAACGTCCTGACTTTC.

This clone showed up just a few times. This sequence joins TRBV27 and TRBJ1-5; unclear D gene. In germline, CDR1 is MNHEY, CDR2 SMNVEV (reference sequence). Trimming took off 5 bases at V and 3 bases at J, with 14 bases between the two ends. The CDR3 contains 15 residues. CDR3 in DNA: TGTGCCAGCAGTCCTCTCGCGGTTGCCAATCAGCCCCAGCATTTT. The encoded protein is CASSPLAVANQPQHF.

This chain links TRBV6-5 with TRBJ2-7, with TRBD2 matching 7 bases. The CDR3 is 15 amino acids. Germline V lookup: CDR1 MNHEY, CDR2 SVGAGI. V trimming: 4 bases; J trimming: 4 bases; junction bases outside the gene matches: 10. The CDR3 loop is CASSSHRGLQYEQYF. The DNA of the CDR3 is TGTGCCAGCAGTTCCCACCGGGGACTACAATACGAGCAGTACTTC.

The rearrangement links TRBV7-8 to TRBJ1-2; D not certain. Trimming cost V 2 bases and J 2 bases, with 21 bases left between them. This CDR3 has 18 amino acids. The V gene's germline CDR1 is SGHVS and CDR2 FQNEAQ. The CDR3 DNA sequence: TGTGCCAGCAGCTTATGGGCGGGTTCAATGTCGGAAAACTATGGCTACACCTTC. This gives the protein CASSLWAGSMSENYGYTF.

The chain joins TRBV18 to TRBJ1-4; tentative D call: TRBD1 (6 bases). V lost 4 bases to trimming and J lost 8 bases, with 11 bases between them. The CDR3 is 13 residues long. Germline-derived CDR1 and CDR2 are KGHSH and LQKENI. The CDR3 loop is CASSLGQFEKLFF. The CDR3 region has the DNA TGTGCCAGCTCACTCGGACAGTTCGAAAAACTGTTTTTT.

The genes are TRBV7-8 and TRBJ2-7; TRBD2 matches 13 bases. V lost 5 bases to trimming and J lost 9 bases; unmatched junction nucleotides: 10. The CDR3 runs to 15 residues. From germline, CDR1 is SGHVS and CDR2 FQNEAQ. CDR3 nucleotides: TGTGCCAGCAGCCCGGGACTAGCGGGGCAGGGGGGGCAGTACTTC. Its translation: CASSPGLAGQGGQYF. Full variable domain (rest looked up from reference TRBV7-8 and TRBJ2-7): GAGVSQSPRYKVAKRGQDVALRCDPISGHVSLFWYQQALGQGPEFLTYFQNEAQLDKSGLPSDRFFAERPEGSVSTLKIQRTQQEDSAVYLCASSPGLAGQGGQYFGPGTRLTVT.

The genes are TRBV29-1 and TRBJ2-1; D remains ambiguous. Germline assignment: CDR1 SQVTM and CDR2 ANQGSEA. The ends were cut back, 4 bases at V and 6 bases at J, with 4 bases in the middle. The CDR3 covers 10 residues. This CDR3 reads CSVGVNEQFF. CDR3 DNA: TGCAGCGTTGGAGTCAATGAGCAGTTCTTC.

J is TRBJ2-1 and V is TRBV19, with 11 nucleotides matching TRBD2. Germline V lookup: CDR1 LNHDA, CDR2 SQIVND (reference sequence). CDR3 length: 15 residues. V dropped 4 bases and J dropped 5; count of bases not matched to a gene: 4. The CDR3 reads CASSRGLADNNEQFF. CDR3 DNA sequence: TGTGCCAGTAGTAGGGGACTAGCGGATAACAATGAGCAGTTCTTC. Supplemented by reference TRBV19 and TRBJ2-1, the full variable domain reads DGGITQSPKYLFRKEGQNVTLSCEQNLNHDAMYWYRQDPGQGLRLIYYSQIVNDFQKGDIAEGYSVSREKKESFPLTVTSAQKNPTAFYLCASSRGLADNNEQFFGPGTRLTVL.

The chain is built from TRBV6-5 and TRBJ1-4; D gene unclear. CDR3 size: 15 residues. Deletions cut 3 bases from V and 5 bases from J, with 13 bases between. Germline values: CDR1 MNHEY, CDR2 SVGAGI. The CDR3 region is CASSYLPGTNEKLFF. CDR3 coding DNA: TGTGCCAGCAGTTATCTTCCGGGAACGAATGAAAAACTGTTTTTT.

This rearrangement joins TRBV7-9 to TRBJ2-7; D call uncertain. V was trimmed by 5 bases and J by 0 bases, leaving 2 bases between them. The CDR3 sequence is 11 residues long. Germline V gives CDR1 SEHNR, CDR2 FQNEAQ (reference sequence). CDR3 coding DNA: TGTGCCAGCAGCGCCTCCTACGAGCAGTACTTC. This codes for CASSASYEQYF.

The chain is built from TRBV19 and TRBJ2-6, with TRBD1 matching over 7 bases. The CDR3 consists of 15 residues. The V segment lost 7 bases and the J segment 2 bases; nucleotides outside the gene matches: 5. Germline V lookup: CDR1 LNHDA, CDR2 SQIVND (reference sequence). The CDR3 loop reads CASTSTGTGANVLTF. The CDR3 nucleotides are TGTGCCAGTACCTCGACAGGGACTGGGGCCAACGTCCTGACTTTC.

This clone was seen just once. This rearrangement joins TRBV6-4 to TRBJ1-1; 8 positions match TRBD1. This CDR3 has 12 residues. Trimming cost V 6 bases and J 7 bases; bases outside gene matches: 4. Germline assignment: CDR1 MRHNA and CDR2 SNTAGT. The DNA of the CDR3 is TGTGCCAGCAGCAAAGGGACAGGTGAAGCTTTCTTT. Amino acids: CASSKGTGEAFF.